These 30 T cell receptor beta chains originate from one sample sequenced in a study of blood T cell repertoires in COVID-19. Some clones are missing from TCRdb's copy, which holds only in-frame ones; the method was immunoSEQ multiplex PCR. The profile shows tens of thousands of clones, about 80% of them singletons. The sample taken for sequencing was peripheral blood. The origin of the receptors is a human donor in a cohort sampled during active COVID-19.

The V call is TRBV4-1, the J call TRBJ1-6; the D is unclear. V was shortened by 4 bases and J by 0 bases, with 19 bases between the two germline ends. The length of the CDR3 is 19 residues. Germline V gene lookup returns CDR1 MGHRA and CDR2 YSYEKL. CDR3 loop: CASSLRETVTSSYNSPLHF. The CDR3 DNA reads TGCGCCAGCAGCCTTCGTGAGACTGTTACTAGCTCCTATAATTCACCCCTCCACTTT.

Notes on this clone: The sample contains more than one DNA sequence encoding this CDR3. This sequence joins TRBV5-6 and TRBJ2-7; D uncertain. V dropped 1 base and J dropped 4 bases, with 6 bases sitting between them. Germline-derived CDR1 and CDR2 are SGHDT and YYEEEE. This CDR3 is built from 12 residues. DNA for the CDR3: TGTGCCAGCAGCTTGTCAGGATACGAGCAGTACTTC. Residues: CASSLSGYEQYF.

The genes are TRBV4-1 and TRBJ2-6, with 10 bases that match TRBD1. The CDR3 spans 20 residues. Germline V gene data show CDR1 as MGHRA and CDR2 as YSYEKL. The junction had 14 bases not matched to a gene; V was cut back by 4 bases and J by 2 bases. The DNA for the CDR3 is TGCGCCAGCAGCCCTAGCGCGGGACAGGGGCGTTCGGCTGGGGCCAACGTCCTGACTTTC. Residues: CASSPSAGQGRSAGANVLTF.

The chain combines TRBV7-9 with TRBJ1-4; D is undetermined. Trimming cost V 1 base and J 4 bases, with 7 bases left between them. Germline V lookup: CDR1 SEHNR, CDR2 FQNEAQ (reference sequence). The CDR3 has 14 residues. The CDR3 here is CASSLGQFNEKLFF. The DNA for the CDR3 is TGTGCCAGCAGCTTAGGCCAGTTTAATGAAAAACTGTTTTTT.

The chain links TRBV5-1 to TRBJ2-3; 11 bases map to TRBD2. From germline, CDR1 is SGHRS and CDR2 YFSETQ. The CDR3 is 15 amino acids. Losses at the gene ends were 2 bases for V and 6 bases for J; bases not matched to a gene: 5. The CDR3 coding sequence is TGCGCCAGCAGCTTAAATAGCGGGGGGGCCGATACGCAGTATTTT. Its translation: CASSLNSGGADTQYF.

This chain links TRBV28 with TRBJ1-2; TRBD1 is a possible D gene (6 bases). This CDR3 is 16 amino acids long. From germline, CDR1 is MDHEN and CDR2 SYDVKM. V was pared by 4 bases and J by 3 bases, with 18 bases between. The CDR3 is CASSSTGSPIYYGYTF. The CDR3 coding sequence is TGTGCCAGCAGTTCTACAGGGAGCCCAATATACTATGGCTACACCTTC.

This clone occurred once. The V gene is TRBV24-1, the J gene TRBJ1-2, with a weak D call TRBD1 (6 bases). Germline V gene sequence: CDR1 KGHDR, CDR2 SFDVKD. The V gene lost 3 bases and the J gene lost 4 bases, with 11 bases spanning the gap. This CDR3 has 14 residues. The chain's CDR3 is CATSDTGSSYGYTF. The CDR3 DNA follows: TGTGCCACCAGTGATACAGGGTCTAGCTATGGCTACACCTTC.

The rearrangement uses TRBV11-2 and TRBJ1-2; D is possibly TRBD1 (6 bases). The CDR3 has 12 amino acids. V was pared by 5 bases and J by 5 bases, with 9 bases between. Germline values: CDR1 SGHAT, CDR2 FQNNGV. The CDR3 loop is CASSQQGYGYTF. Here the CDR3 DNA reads TGTGCCAGCAGCCAACAGGGTTATGGCTACACCTTC.

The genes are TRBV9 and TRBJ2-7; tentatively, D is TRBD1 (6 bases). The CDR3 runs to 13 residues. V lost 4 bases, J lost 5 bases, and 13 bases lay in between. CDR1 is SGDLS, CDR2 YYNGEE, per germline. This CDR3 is CASSPDGTHEQYF. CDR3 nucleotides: TGTGCCAGCAGCCCAGACGGGACACACGAGCAGTACTTC. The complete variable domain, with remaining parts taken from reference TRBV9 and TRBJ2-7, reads DSGVTQTPKHLITATGQRVTLRCSPRSGDLSVYWYQQSLDQGLQFLIQYYNGEERAKGNILERFSAQQFPDLHSELNLSSLELGDSALYFCASSPDGTHEQYFGPGTRLTVT.

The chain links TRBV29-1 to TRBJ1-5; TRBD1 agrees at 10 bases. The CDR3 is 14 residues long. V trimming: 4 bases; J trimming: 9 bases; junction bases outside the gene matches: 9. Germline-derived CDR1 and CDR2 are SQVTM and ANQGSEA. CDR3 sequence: CSVGTATGGAPQHF. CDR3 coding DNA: TGCAGCGTTGGAACAGCGACAGGGGGCGCGCCCCAGCATTTT.

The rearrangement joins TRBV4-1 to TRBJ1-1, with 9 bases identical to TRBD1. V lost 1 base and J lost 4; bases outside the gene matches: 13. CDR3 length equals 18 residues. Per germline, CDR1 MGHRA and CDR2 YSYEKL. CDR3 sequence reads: CASSQVGQGYRGSTEAFF. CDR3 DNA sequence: TGCGCCAGCAGCCAAGTAGGACAGGGGTATCGAGGTAGCACTGAAGCTTTCTTT.

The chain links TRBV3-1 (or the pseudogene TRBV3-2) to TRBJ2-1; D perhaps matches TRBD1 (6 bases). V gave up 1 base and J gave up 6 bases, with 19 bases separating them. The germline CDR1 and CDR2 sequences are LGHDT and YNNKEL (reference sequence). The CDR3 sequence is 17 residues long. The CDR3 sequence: CASSQGLGLRGTNEQFF. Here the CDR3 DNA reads TGTGCCAGCAGCCAAGGCCTTGGCTTAAGGGGGACCAATGAGCAGTTCTTC.

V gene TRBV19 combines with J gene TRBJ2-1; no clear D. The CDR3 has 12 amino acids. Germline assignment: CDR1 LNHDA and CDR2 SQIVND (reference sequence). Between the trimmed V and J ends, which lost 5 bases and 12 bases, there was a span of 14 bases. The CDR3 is CASSESRVGQFF. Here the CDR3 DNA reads TGTGCCAGTAGTGAATCCCGGGTGGGGCAGTTCTTC.

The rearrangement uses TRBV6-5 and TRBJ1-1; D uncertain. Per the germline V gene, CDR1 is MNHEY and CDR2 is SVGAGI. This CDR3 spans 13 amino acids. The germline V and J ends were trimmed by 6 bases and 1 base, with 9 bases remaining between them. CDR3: CASRPNRNTEAFF. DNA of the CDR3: TGTGCCAGCAGACCCAACAGGAACACTGAAGCTTTCTTT.

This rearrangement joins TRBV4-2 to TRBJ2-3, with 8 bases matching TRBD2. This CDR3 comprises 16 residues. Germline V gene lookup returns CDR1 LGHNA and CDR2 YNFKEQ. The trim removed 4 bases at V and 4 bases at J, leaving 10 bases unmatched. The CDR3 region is CASSPAPERGSDTQYF. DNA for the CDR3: TGTGCCAGCAGCCCGGCCCCGGAGCGGGGGTCAGATACGCAGTATTTT.

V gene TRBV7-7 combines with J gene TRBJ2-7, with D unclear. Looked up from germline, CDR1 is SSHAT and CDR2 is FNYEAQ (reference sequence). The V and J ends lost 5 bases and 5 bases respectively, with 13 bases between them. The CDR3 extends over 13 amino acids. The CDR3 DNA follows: TGTGCCAGCAGCCCCCAGGCTGGAAACGAGCAGTACTTC. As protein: CASSPQAGNEQYF.

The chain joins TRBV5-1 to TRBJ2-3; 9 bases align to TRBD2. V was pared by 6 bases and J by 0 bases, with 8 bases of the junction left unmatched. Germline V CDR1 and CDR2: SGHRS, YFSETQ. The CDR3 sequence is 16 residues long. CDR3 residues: CASNYLAGQSTDTQYF. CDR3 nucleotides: TGCGCCAGCAACTACCTAGCGGGGCAAAGCACAGATACGCAGTATTTT. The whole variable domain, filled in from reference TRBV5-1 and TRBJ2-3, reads KAGVTQTPRYLIKTRGQQVTLSCSPISGHRSVSWYQQTPGQGLQFLFEYFSETQRNKGNFPGRFSGRQFSNSRSEMNVSTLELGDSALYLCASNYLAGQSTDTQYFGPGTRLTVL.

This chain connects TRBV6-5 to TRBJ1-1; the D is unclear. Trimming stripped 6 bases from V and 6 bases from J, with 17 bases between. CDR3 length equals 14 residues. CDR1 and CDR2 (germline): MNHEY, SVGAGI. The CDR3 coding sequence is TGTGCCAGCAGGGTACACAAAGGAGGGTCTGAAGCTTTCTTT. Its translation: CASRVHKGGSEAFF.

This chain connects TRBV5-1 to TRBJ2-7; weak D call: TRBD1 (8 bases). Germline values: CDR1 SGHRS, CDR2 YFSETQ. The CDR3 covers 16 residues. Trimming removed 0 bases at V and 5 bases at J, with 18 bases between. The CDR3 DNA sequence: TGCGCCAGCAGCTTGGATTCAGGGGGCGCGGGAGACGAGCAGTACTTC. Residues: CASSLDSGGAGDEQYF. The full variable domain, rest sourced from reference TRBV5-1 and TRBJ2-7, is KAGVTQTPRYLIKTRGQQVTLSCSPISGHRSVSWYQQTPGQGLQFLFEYFSETQRNKGNFPGRFSGRQFSNSRSEMNVSTLELGDSALYLCASSLDSGGAGDEQYFGPGTRLTVT.

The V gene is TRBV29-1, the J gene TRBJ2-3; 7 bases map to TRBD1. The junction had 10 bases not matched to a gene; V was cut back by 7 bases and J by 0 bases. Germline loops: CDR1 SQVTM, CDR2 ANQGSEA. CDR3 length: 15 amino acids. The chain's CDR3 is CSAREGTASTDTQYF. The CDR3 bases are TGCAGCGCCAGAGAGGGGACAGCTAGCACAGATACGCAGTATTTT.

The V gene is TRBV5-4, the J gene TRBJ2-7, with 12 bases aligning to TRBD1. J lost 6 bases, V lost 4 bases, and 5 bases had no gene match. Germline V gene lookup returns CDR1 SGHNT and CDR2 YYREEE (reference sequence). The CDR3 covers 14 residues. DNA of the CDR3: TGTGCCAGCAGCGGGGGACAGGGGGCGAGCGAGCAGTACTTC. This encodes CASSGGQGASEQYF.

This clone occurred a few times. The CDR3 spells CASSERGTGSISEQFF. The CDR3 DNA follows: TGTGCCAGCAGTGAACGGGGGACAGGGTCGATTAGCGAGCAGTTCTTC. The chain links TRBV2 to TRBJ2-1; 9 bases line up with TRBD1. The CDR3 contains 16 residues. Germline V lookup: CDR1 SNHLY, CDR2 FYNNEI. The V segment lost 2 bases and the J segment 10 bases; nucleotides outside the gene matches: 12.

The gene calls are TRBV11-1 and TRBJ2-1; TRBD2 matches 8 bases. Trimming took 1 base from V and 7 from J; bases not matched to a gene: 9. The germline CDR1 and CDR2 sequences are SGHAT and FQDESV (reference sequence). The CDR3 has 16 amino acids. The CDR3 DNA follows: TGTGCCAGCAGCTTAGAGTGGTCGGGGGGGCTAAATGAGCAGTTCTTC. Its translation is CASSLEWSGGLNEQFF.

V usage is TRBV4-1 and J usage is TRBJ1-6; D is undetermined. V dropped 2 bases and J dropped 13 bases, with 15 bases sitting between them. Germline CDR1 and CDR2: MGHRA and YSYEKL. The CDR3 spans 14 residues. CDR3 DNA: TGCGCCAGCAGCCAACTGGAGGGTGTTACGCCCCTCCACTTT. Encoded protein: CASSQLEGVTPLHF.

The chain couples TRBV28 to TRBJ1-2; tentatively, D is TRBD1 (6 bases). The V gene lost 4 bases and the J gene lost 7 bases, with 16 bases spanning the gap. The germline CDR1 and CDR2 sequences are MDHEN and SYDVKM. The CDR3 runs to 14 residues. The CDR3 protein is CASSSTQGRGGYTF. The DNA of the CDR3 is TGTGCCAGCAGTTCTACACAGGGTAGAGGTGGCTACACCTTC.

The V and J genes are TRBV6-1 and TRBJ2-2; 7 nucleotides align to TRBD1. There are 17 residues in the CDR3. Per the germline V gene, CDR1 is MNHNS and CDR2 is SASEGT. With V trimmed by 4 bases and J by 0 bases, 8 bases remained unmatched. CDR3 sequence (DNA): TGTGCCAGCAGTGGAACCTTGGGGACAGCGAACACCGGGGAGCTGTTTTTT. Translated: CASSGTLGTANTGELFF.

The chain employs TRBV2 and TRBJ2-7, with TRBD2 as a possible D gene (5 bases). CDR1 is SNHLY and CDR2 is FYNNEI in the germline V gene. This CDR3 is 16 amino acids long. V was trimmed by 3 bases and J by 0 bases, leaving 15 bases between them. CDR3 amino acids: CASSEGPGTDSYEQYF. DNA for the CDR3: TGTGCCAGCAGTGAGGGCCCGGGAACCGACTCCTACGAGCAGTACTTC.

In DNA form, the CDR3 reads TGTGCCAGCAGCCTCCTAGCAGGGGGGATCGGAATGGGTGGCTACACCTTC. Encoded protein: CASSLLAGGIGMGGYTF. The rearrangement joins TRBV7-6 to TRBJ1-2; 7 positions match TRBD1. The trim removed 5 bases at V and 7 bases at J, leaving 19 bases unmatched. The CDR3 is 17 residues long. CDR1 is SGHVS and CDR2 is FNYEAQ in the germline V gene. Supplemented by reference TRBV7-6 and TRBJ1-2, the full variable domain reads GAGVSQSPRYKVTKRGQDVALRCDPISGHVSLYWYRQALGQGPEFLTYFNYEAQQDKSGLPNDRFSAERPEGSISTLTIQRTEQRDSAMYRCASSLLAGGIGMGGYTFGSGTRLTVV.

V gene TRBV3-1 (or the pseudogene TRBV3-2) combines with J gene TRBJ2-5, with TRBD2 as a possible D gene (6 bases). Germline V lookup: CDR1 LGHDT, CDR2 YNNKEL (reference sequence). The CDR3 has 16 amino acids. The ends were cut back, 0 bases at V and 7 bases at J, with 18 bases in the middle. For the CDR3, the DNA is TGTGCCAGCAGCCAAGATCAGGTAGCGGCCGGGGGGACCCAGTACTTC. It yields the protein CASSQDQVAAGGTQYF.

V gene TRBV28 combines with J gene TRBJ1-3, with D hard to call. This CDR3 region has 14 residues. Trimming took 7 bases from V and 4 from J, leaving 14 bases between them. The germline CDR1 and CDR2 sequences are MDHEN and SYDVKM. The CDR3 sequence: CASTSDPTGNTIYF. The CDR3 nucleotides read TGTGCCAGCACGTCAGACCCGACAGGAAACACCATATATTTT.